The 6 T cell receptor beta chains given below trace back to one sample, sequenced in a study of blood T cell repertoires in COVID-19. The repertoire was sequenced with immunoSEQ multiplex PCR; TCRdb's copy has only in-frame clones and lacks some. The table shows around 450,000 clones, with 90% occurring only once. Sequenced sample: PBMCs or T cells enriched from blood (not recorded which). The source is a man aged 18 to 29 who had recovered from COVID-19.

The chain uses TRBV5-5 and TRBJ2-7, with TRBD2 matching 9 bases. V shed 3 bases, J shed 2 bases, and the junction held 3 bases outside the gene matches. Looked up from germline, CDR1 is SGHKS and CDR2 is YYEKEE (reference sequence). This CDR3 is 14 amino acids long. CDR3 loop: CASSWLAGAYEQYF. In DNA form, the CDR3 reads TGTGCCAGCAGCTGGTTAGCGGGAGCCTACGAGCAGTACTTC.

This chain's CDR3 is CASSSGQGALDEQFF. CDR3 coding DNA: TGTGCCAGCAGTTCCGGACAGGGGGCATTAGATGAGCAGTTCTTC. The J gene is TRBJ2-1, the V gene TRBV6-6; 11 nucleotides align to TRBD1. Germline V gives CDR1 MNHNY, CDR2 SVGAGI (reference sequence). The length of the CDR3 is 15 residues. V was clipped by 4 bases and J by 8 bases; unmatched bases: 7.

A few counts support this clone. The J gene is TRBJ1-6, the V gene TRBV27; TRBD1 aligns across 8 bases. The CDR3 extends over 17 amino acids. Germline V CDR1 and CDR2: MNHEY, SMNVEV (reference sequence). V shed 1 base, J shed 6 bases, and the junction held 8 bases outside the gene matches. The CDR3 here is CASSLFGQGWSNSPLHF. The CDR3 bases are TGTGCCAGCAGTTTATTTGGACAGGGTTGGAGTAATTCACCCCTCCACTTT.

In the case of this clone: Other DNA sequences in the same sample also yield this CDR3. Written as DNA, the CDR3 is TGTGCCAGCAGCTTAGGACAGGGCCGGAATTCACCCCTCCACTTT. It is translated as CASSLGQGRNSPLHF. The chain carries TRBV7-8 and TRBJ1-6, with TRBD1 identical over 7 bases. CDR1 SGHVS and CDR2 FQNEAQ come from the germline V gene. With V trimmed by 1 base and J by 7 bases, 4 bases remained unmatched. The CDR3 sequence is 15 residues long.

The CDR3 nucleotides are TGTGCCAGCAGCCGGAGACAGGGGGGCTCGGTTGGAGTCTCCTACGAGCAGTACTTC. This gives the protein CASSRRQGGSVGVSYEQYF. The rearrangement uses TRBV27 and TRBJ2-7; 9 bases match TRBD1. Germline values: CDR1 MNHEY, CDR2 SMNVEV (reference sequence). J gave up 0 bases and V 6 bases, and 18 bases lay outside the gene matches. CDR3 length: 19 residues.

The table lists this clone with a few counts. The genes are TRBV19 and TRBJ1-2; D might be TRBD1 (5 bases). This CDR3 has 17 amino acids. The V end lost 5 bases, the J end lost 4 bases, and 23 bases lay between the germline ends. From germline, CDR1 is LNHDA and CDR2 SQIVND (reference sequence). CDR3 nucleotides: TGTGCCAGTAGTCCCCGGACACAGCCAGGCGTGGGCTATGGCTACACCTTC. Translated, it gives CASSPRTQPGVGYGYTF.